This T cell receptor (beta chain) originates from a study of T-cell reconstitution after alpha-beta-depleted transplantation in children. Unique molecular identifiers were incorporated when the TCRbeta library was constructed. TCRdb ran MiXCR on the PCR reads and lists one entry per CDR3 protein. The profile shows about 400,000 distinct CDR3 sequences, roughly 22% of them singletons. V was trimmed by 7 bases and J by 5 bases, leaving 22 bases between them. The CDR3 contains 16 residues. Looked up from germline, CDR1 is MNHNS and CDR2 is SASEGT. Source: PBMCs from the stem cell graft donor, taken from the stem cell graft. The receptor was isolated from a human donor who donated a stem cell graft to a child with acute myeloid leukemia. J is TRBJ2-3 and V is TRBV6-1; D is possibly TRBD2 (6 bases). The CDR3 DNA reads as TGTGCCAGCACCCACCCCCACAGTGTCGGGGGAGATACGCAGTATTTT. It codes for CASTHPHSVGGDTQYF.